Below, 23 T cell receptor beta chains from the same sample are listed, as sequenced in a study of T-cell reconstitution after alpha-beta-depleted transplantation in children (dated by TCRdb to 2016 to 2017). Library prep was done by PCR. Sequenced on an Illumina HiSeq 2500. Molecular barcoding was employed in the preparation of TCR libraries, with unique molecular identifiers being used to normalize TCRbeta repertoire quantification. The public reads were run again by TCRdb, first through fastp at Q25 and then through MiXCR, and only productive beta chains were kept. For every CDR3 protein sequence, its rows merge into one entry that carries the most common genes and DNA. Across this sample there are some 300,000 distinct CDR3 sequences, with around 9.1% seen only once. Clones ranked in the top ten supply around 7.6% of the sample. What this sample's treatment or condition label stands for: allogeneic hematopoietic cell transplantation with graft depleted of TCRalphabeta T cells and CD19 B cells.

Sequencing used PBMCs, obtained before TCRalphabeta/CD19-depleted stem cell transplant. All receptors come from a boy under three years old with acute myeloid leukemia, due to receive a stem cell transplant.

The sample holds many counts of this clonotype. The chain combines TRBV2 with TRBJ2-1; TRBD1 matches at 9 bases. The CDR3 length is 14 residues. Germline assignment: CDR1 SNHLY and CDR2 FYNNEI. With 6 bases clipped from V and 3 bases from J, the junction kept 3 bases outside the gene matches. This CDR3 reads CASSPDRGYNEQFF. CDR3 nucleotide sequence: TGTGCCAGCAGCCCGGACAGGGGCTACAATGAGCAGTTCTTC.

There are many counts of this clonotype. The V call is TRBV7-9, the J call TRBJ2-2, with D perhaps matching TRBD2 (6 bases). Germline V gene lookup returns CDR1 SEHNR and CDR2 FQNEAQ (reference sequence). This CDR3 is built from 17 residues. Trimming took off 5 bases at V and 0 bases at J, with 16 bases between the two ends. The CDR3 protein is CASSHRRGPSNTGELFF. Here the CDR3 DNA reads TGTGCCAGCAGCCACCGGAGGGGACCCTCGAACACCGGGGAGCTGTTTTTT.

This clonotype was detected many times. The chain couples TRBV29-1 to TRBJ1-4; D is ambiguous. This CDR3 is built from 11 residues. V dropped 5 bases and J dropped 7 bases, with 8 bases sitting between them. Germline assignment: CDR1 SQVTM and CDR2 ANQGSEA. CDR3 sequence: CSVRGSEKLFF. CDR3 nucleotides: TGCAGCGTTCGGGGAAGTGAAAAACTGTTTTTT.

The table lists this clonotype with many counts. The chain's CDR3 is CASSRAQGGGETQYF. The CDR3, as DNA: TGTGCCAGCAGCCGAGCACAGGGGGGCGGAGAGACCCAGTACTTC. The rearrangement uses TRBV7-3 and TRBJ2-5, with TRBD1 matching over 8 bases. From germline, CDR1 is SGHTA and CDR2 FQGTGA. The CDR3 totals 15 residues. V dropped 5 bases and J dropped 4; count of bases not matched to a gene: 9.

This clonotype was detected only a few times. V and J are TRBV10-3 and TRBJ2-7, with TRBD1 identical over 10 bases. Germline CDR1 and CDR2: ENHRY and SYGVKD. The CDR3 sequence is 14 residues long. With V trimmed by 7 bases and J by 0 bases, 3 bases remained unmatched. CDR3 nucleotides: TGTGCCATCACCGGGACAGGGGTCTCCTACGAGCAGTACTTC. It translates to CAITGTGVSYEQYF.

The chain joins TRBV5-1 to TRBJ1-3, with 10 bases aligning to TRBD1. This CDR3 is 19 amino acids long. Germline CDR1 and CDR2: SGHRS and YFSETQ. V was clipped by 1 base and J by 1 base; unmatched bases: 11. The CDR3: CASSLLGIGQGESGNTIYF. As DNA, the CDR3 is TGCGCCAGCAGCTTGTTAGGTATTGGACAGGGGGAGTCTGGAAACACCATATATTTT.

In its sample, this clonotype was seen many times. V usage is TRBV20-1 and J usage is TRBJ2-7; TRBD2 agrees at 12 bases. With 3 bases clipped from V and 1 base from J, the junction kept 4 bases outside the gene matches. CDR1 and CDR2 from the germline V gene are DFQATT and SNEGSKA (reference sequence). The CDR3 has 15 amino acids. The CDR3 coding sequence is TGCAGTGCTAGCCCGACTAGCGGGGGATCCTACGAGCAGTACTTC. Encoded protein: CSASPTSGGSYEQYF.

This clonotype has only a few counts. V is TRBV10-3 and J is TRBJ2-2; D is ambiguous. CDR1 is ENHRY, CDR2 SYGVKD, per germline. CDR3 size: 11 residues. Trimming shortened V by 3 bases and J by 4 bases, and 0 bases separated the two germline ends. The chain's CDR3 is CAISDTGELFF. CDR3 sequence (DNA): TGTGCCATCAGTGACACCGGGGAGCTGTTTTTT.

This clonotype appeared many times. CDR3 region: CASSFQFSSYNEQFF. The CDR3 region has the DNA TGCGCCAGCAGCTTTCAGTTCTCCTCCTACAATGAGCAGTTCTTC. The rearrangement links TRBV5-1 to TRBJ2-1, with D unclear. CDR1 is SGHRS and CDR2 is YFSETQ in the germline V gene. V lost 2 bases to trimming and J lost 0 bases, with 9 bases between them. The CDR3 is 15 residues long.

Many counts were recorded for this clonotype. The chain combines TRBV7-2 with TRBJ1-3; 10 positions agree with TRBD1. The CDR3 has 15 residues. After removal of 4 bases from V and 5 bases from J, the junction contained 5 bases not matched to a gene. Germline V gene lookup returns CDR1 SGHTA and CDR2 FQGNSA. The CDR3 nucleotides read TGTGCCAGCAGCTATGGGACAGGGGCCCGAAACACCATATATTTT. Translated, it gives CASSYGTGARNTIYF.

This clonotype was seen ten or more times. J is TRBJ2-4 and V is TRBV12-3 or TRBV12-4; tentative D call: TRBD2 (5 bases). V lost 5 bases, J lost 1 base, and 9 bases lay in between. The CDR3 is made up of 14 amino acids. The CDR3 region has the DNA TGTGCCAGCAGTCTCCCGGGGGCCAAAAACATTCAGTACTTC. Translated, it gives CASSLPGAKNIQYF.

This clonotype came up many times. V is TRBV5-6 and J is TRBJ2-1, with 15 positions matching TRBD2. The CDR3 contains 21 residues. V was pared by 2 bases and J by 1 base, with 13 bases of the junction left unmatched. CDR1 and CDR2 from the germline V gene are SGHDT and YYEEEE. In DNA form, the CDR3 reads TGTGCCAGCAGCTTCCGCCGAGGACTAGCGGGAGGGCCGTGGTCCTACAATGAGCAGTTCTTC. Protein sequence: CASSFRRGLAGGPWSYNEQFF.

This clonotype was found many times. The chain recombines TRBV19 with TRBJ2-7; 9 bases match TRBD1. This CDR3 comprises 16 residues. Germline V lookup: CDR1 LNHDA, CDR2 SQIVND (reference sequence). The V and J ends lost 1 base and 7 bases, in that order; junction bases with no gene match: 11. CDR3 loop: CASSIGSGTGLEEQYF. The CDR3, as DNA: TGTGCCAGTAGTATAGGTTCCGGGACAGGGCTGGAGGAGCAGTACTTC.

This clonotype was seen at least ten times. One end of the junction is discordant with germline, which a read error may explain. This chain joins TRBV6-5 and TRBJ2-7; perhaps TRBD1 as D (6 bases). Looked up from germline, CDR1 is MNHEY and CDR2 is SVGAGI. The CDR3 has 16 residues. The CDR3: CASRGRIGQLSDEQYF. For the CDR3, the DNA is TGTGCCAGCAGAGGCCGGATCGGACAGCTCTCCGACGAGCAGTACTTC.

Only a few counts were recorded for this clonotype. V and J are TRBV20-1 and TRBJ2-2; D unresolved. CDR3 size: 12 residues. CDR1 and CDR2 from the germline V gene are DFQATT and SNEGSKA (reference sequence). Deletions cut 3 bases from V and 4 bases from J, with 6 bases between. The CDR3, as DNA: TGCAGTGCTAGGACCTTCACCGGGGAGCTGTTTTTT. Translating gives CSARTFTGELFF.

This clonotype has ten or more counts. This chain links TRBV7-9 with TRBJ2-1, with D perhaps TRBD2 (5 bases). V lost 0 bases and J 15 bases, leaving 12 bases between the germline ends. This CDR3 is built from 12 residues. The germline CDR1 and CDR2 sequences are SEHNR and FQNEAQ (reference sequence). For the CDR3, the DNA is TGTGCCAGCAGCTTAGCCCTAGCCACCCTGTTCTTC. As protein: CASSLALATLFF.

V is TRBV3-1 and J is TRBJ1-2; D call uncertain. The CDR3 has 13 residues. Germline CDR1 LGHDT, CDR2 YNNKEL (reference sequence). Deletions cut 2 bases from V and 1 base from J, with 5 bases between. CDR3 DNA sequence: TGTGCCAGCAGCCAAAGACATAACTATGGCTACACCTTC. Amino acids: CASSQRHNYGYTF.

On this clonotype: This may arise from a read error, as a much more abundant clone is one base away. The chain uses TRBV7-3 and TRBJ2-2, with 8 bases fitting TRBD2. The V gene end was trimmed by 5 bases and the J gene end by 4 bases; junction bases not matched to a gene: 6. The CDR3 is 15 residues long. Germline CDR1 SGHTA, CDR2 FQGTGA. The CDR3 sequence is CASSREGRPTGELFF. For the CDR3, the DNA is TGTGCCAGCAGCCGGGAGGGCCGACCCACCGGGGAGCTGTTTTTT.

This clonotype occurred many times. The V and J genes are TRBV20-1 and TRBJ1-3; D remains ambiguous. CDR3 length equals 15 residues. Germline V gives CDR1 DFQATT, CDR2 SNEGSKA (reference sequence). V dropped 3 bases and J dropped 0 bases, with 12 bases sitting between them. For the CDR3, the DNA is TGCAGTGCTAGCGTCGGGGTGAGCTCTGGAAACACCATATATTTT. It is translated as CSASVGVSSGNTIYF.

For this clonotype: It may be a read error: a sequence one base away is much more abundant. The chain uses TRBV5-1 and TRBJ2-5; 8 bases are a match to TRBD2. Germline V gene lookup returns CDR1 SGHRS and CDR2 YFSETQ. CDR3 length: 13 residues. The CDR3 protein is CAGSIGGGETQYF. The CDR3 DNA follows: TGCGCCGGCAGCATCGGCGGGGGGGAGACCCAGTACTTC. The whole variable domain, filled in from reference TRBV5-1 and TRBJ2-5, reads KAGVTQTPRYLIKTRGQQVTLSCSPISGHRSVSWYQQTPGQGLQFLFEYFSETQRNKGNFPGRFSGRQFSNSRSEMNVSTLELGDSALYLCAGSIGGGETQYFGPGTRLLVL.

This clonotype was counted many times. The chain uses TRBV12-3 or TRBV12-4 and TRBJ2-5, with 7 bases aligning to TRBD1. V trimming: 8 bases; J trimming: 6 bases; junction bases outside the gene matches: 12. The CDR3 totals 14 residues. The CDR3 DNA sequence: TGTGCCAGCCGCCTGGACGTACAGGGGAAGACCCAGTACTTC. It codes for CASRLDVQGKTQYF.

This clonotype was counted a few times. This chain links TRBV12-3 or TRBV12-4 with TRBJ2-5; possibly TRBD2 for D (5 bases). The CDR3 contains 13 residues. Trimming removed 5 bases from V and 3 bases from J, with 10 bases in between. CDR3 sequence (DNA): TGTGCCAGCAGTCCCGGGGATGAAGAGACCCAGTACTTC. This encodes CASSPGDEETQYF.

This clonotype was counted at least ten times. This chain uses TRBV28 with TRBJ2-7; no reliable D call. Trimming pared 3 bases from V and 0 bases from J, leaving 12 bases between. Germline V gene lookup returns CDR1 MDHEN and CDR2 SYDVKM. The CDR3 is made up of 15 amino acids. CDR3 coding DNA: TGTGCCAGCAGTTTTCCGGCAGCTGCCTCCTACGAGCAGTACTTC. Its translation: CASSFPAAASYEQYF.